The 10 T cell receptor beta chains below come from one sample, sequenced in a study of regulatory T cells in long-lasting Graves disease. Investigators prepared the TCR beta libraries by applying iRepertoire HTBI primers and Arm-PCR of CDR3 regions. TCRdb re-called the multiplex PCR reads with MiXCR, one entry per CDR3 protein. The repertoire includes more than 450,000 distinct CDR3 sequences, 9.5% to 15% of them detected once, and roughly 9.3% sits in the top ten. Time point in this sample: newly diagnosed GD, antithyroid drugs for less than 3 months. PBMC RNA served as the TCR library source. In addition, the sample was reused for a study of T cells in Graves' hyperthyroidism and ophthalmopathy.

Source: peripheral blood mononuclear cells (PBMCs), taken at new diagnosis, from a patient treated with antithyroid drugs. These receptors were collected from a woman aged 25 to 39 with Graves disease.

The chain joins TRBV20-1 to TRBJ2-7; 8 bases are a match to TRBD2. This CDR3 has 13 amino acids. From germline, CDR1 is DFQATT and CDR2 SNEGSKA (reference sequence). After removal of 5 bases from V and 7 bases from J, the junction contained 10 bases not matched to a gene. DNA for the CDR3: TGCAGTGCTGAGGGACTAGAACTTACGGAGCAGTACTTC. Residues: CSAEGLELTEQYF.

The chain carries TRBV5-4 and TRBJ1-1; 7 nucleotides match TRBD1. CDR1 SGHNT and CDR2 YYREEE come from the germline V gene (reference sequence). Trimming took 4 bases from V and 3 from J; bases not matched to a gene: 30. CDR3 size: 22 residues. This CDR3 is CASSPNRGQGRPQNPWDTEAFF. The DNA of the CDR3 is TGTGCCAGCAGCCCGAACAGGGGACAAGGAAGACCGCAGAACCCATGGGACACTGAAGCTTTCTTT.

In its sample, this clonotype was seen many times. The chain carries TRBV12-3 or TRBV12-4 and TRBJ1-6; 9 bases are shared with TRBD1. Trimming removed 3 bases from V and 2 bases from J; junction bases left unmatched: 2. CDR3 length: 16 amino acids. CDR3 nucleotide sequence: TGTGCCAGCAGTTTGGGACAGGGTACCTATAATTCACCCCTCCACTTT. Translated: CASSLGQGTYNSPLHF.

This clonotype turned up a few times. The V and J genes are TRBV10-3 and TRBJ2-3; possible D gene TRBD2, 6 bases. Germline V gene data show CDR1 as ENHRY and CDR2 as SYGVKD. The V end was cut by 8 bases, the J end by 0 bases, with 12 bases between. This CDR3 comprises 14 residues. The CDR3 region is CAIGGERSTDTQYF. The CDR3 DNA is TGTGCCATCGGCGGGGAGCGGAGCACAGATACGCAGTATTTT.

This clonotype showed up many times. The gene calls are TRBV11-2 and TRBJ1-5; no firm D call. Between the trimmed V and J ends, which lost 5 bases and 0 bases, there was a span of 8 bases. This CDR3 has 14 residues. Germline V lookup: CDR1 SGHAT, CDR2 FQNNGV. DNA of the CDR3: TGTGCCAGCAGCCTAACCCATAGCAATCAGCCCCAGCATTTT. This translates into CASSLTHSNQPQHF.

This clonotype was found many times. The chain links TRBV19 to TRBJ1-5, with a weak D call TRBD1 (6 bases). Germline V gene data show CDR1 as LNHDA and CDR2 as SQIVND (reference sequence). Trimming stripped 6 bases from V and 2 bases from J, with 17 bases between. The CDR3 has 16 amino acids. CDR3 coding DNA: TGTGCCAGTAGCCGGAGTCAGGGGCAAGGCAATCAGCCCCAGCATTTT. As protein: CASSRSQGQGNQPQHF.

This clonotype was counted at least ten times. Given a much more abundant clone one base away, this may be a read error. The CDR3 loop reads CASSPRGRIYGYTF. In DNA form, the CDR3 reads TGTGCCAGCAGCCCAAGGGGGCGGATCTATGGCTACACCTTC. This sequence joins TRBV28 and TRBJ1-2, with 7 bases fitting TRBD1. Germline V gene data show CDR1 as MDHEN and CDR2 as SYDVKM. CDR3 length equals 14 residues. V dropped 6 bases and J dropped 4; count of bases not matched to a gene: 8.

This chain links TRBV5-1 with TRBJ1-2; TRBD1 matches 7 bases. V lost 4 bases to trimming and J lost 3 bases; unmatched junction nucleotides: 3. CDR3 length equals 13 residues. Germline lookup yields CDR1 SGHRS and CDR2 YFSETQ. CDR3 amino acids: CASSLGQDYGYTF. The CDR3 DNA sequence: TGCGCCAGCAGCCTTGGACAGGACTATGGCTACACCTTC. Full variable domain (remainder filled in from reference TRBV5-1 and TRBJ1-2): KAGVTQTPRYLIKTRGQQVTLSCSPISGHRSVSWYQQTPGQGLQFLFEYFSETQRNKGNFPGRFSGRQFSNSRSEMNVSTLELGDSALYLCASSLGQDYGYTFGSGTRLTVV.

V is TRBV20-1 and J is TRBJ2-7; the match to TRBD1 covers 7 bases. The CDR3 loop spans 15 amino acids. Germline V gene lookup returns CDR1 DFQATT and CDR2 SNEGSKA (reference sequence). With 4 bases clipped from V and 4 bases from J, the junction kept 13 bases outside the gene matches. CDR3 DNA: TGCAGTGCTAAGGACCGGGACAGCATCCTTTACGAGCAGTACTTC. This sequence encodes CSAKDRDSILYEQYF.

This clonotype was recorded a few times. The V gene is TRBV9, the J gene TRBJ2-2; D unclear. CDR1 and CDR2 from the germline V gene are SGDLS and YYNGEE. The CDR3 loop spans 13 amino acids. Trimming took off 3 bases at V and 1 base at J, with 4 bases between the two ends. The CDR3 loop reads CASSEKNTGELFF. The CDR3 DNA reads as TGTGCCAGCAGCGAAAAGAACACCGGGGAGCTGTTTTTT.